This T cell receptor beta chain derives from a study of T cells in Graves' hyperthyroidism and ophthalmopathy. Many counts were recorded for this clonotype. Its antigen is not identified. General study results and limits: Ophthalmopathy could be told apart from stable hyperthyroidism with a 13 V-J model.

Germline CDR1 and CDR2: MNHEY and SVGAGI. Trimming left V 1 base short and J 5 bases short, with 11 bases between. The CDR3 totals 14 residues. Researchers barred patients who had uncontrolled infection, other autoimmune disease, pregnancy or lactation. Amplification of TCR beta CDR3 regions was performed using RNA transcripts as template. An initial round of RT-PCR targeting the TCR CDR3 relied on the HTBI primer set. Each CDR3 protein gets one entry after TCRdb re-called the multiplex PCR reads with MiXCR. There are about 500,000 distinct CDR3 sequences in the sample; about 16% occur only once, and 25% to 30% lies in the top ten.

The chain is built from TRBV6-5 and TRBJ1-1; D not resolved. This TCR derives from a woman in her thirties with Graves' ophthalmopathy. Sequencing used blood. CDR3 nucleotide sequence: TGTGCCAGCAGTTACTTCCAAACCGGGACTGAAGCTTTCTTT. This gives the protein CASSYFQTGTEAFF.